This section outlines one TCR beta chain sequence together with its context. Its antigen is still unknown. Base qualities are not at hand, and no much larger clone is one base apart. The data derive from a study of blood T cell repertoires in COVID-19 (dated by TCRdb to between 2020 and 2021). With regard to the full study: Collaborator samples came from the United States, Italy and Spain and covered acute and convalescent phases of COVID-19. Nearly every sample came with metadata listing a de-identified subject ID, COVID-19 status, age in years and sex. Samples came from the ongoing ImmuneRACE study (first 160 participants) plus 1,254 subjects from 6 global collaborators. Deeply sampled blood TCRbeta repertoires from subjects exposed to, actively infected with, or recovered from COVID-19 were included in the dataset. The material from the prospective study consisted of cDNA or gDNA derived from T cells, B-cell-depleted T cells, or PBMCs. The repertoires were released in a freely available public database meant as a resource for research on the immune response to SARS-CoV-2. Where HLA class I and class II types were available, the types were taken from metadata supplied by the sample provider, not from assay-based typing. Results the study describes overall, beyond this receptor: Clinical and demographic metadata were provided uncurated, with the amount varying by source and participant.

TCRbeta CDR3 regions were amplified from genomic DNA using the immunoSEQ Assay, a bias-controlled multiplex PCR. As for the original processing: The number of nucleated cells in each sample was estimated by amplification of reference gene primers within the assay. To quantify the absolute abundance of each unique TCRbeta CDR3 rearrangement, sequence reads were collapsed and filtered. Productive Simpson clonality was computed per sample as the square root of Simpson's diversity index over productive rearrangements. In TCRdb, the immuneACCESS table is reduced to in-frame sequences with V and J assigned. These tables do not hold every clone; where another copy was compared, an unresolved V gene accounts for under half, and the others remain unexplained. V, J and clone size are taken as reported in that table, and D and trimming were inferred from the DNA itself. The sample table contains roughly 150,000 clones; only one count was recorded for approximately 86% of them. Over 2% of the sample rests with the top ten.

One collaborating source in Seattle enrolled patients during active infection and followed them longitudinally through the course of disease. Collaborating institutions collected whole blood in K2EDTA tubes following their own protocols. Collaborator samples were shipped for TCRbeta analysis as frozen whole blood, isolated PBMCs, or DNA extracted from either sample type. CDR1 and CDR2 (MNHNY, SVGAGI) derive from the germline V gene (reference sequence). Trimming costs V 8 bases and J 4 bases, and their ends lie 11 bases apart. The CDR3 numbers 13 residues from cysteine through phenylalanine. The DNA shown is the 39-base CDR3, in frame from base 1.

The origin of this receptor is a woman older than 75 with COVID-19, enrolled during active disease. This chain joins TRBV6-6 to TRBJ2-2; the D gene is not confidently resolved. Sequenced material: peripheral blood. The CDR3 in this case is CASGQEPTGELFF. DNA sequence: TGTGCCAGCGGCCAGGAACCCACCGGGGAGCTGTTTTTT.